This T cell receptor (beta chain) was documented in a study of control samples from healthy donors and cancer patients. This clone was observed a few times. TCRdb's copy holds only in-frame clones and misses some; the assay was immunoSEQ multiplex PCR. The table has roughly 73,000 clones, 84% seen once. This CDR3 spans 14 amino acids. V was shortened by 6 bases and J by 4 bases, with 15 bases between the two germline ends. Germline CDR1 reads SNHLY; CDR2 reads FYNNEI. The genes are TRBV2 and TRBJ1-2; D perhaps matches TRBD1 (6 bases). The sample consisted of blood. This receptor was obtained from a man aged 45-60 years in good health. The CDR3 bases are TGTGCCAGCAGCCAGGACAGCCCAAGCTATGGCTACACCTTC. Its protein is CASSQDSPSYGYTF. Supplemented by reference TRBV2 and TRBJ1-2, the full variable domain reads EPEVTQTPSHQVTQMGQEVILRCVPISNHLYFYWYRQILGQKVEFLVSFYNNEISEKSEIFDDQFSVERPDGSNFTLKIRSTKLEDSAMYFCASSQDSPSYGYTFGSGTRLTVV.